This TCR beta chain was observed in a study of T cell repertoires in cytomegalovirus infection (dated 2019 in TCRdb). With respect to the entire study: Peptide stimulations targeted recently identified HLA-C-restricted CMV epitopes, whose presentation resists viral immunomodulation, together with well-studied HLA-B-restricted epitopes. Because public TCR beta signatures pointed to carriage of CMV infection together with the matching HLA type, the HLA type of each donor mattered for the analysis.

The junction carries 22 bases between V and J, which are trimmed by 8 bases and 2 bases respectively. For CDR1 and CDR2, the germline V gene (reference sequence) lists MNHEY and SMNVEV. The CDR3, from cysteine to valine, totals 16 residues. Only CDR3 DNA is held: 48 bases, read in frame from base 1. TCRdb names Illumina HiSeq 1500 as the instrument used. Using fastp trimming at Q25 and MiXCR clonotype assembly, TCRdb reanalyzed the public sequencing data and kept in-frame beta chains. When rows share a CDR3 protein, they turn into one entry using the most common DNA and genes. Here the sample has about 310,000 distinct CDR3 sequences; roughly 25% occur a single time. The ten largest clonotypes hold 10% to 15% of the sample. Taken with the paper, the label for treatment or condition translates to: in vitro stimulation with specific CMV peptide epitopes to enrich CMV-specific T cells. This clonotype was counted only a few times. This receptor's antigen is unknown. No much larger clone is present one base from it, and per-base qualities are unavailable.

General conclusions and limits of the study: Cumulative frequency of public TCR beta family members discriminated carriers of CMV infection plus the relevant HLA type in this cohort and an independent approximately 350-donor cohort. The ex vivo response was dominated by HLA-C-restricted CMV-specific TCR beta clonotypes, which also provided the single most frequent clonotype in two of eight donors.

The input for sequencing was cultured PBMCs, taken from culture after CMV antigen stimulation. Rearrangement joined TRBV27 to TRBJ2-7; the D gene remains uncertain. The receptor was derived from a human donor in good health (CMV status not recorded). Some clones in this sample may be carry-over from other donors' samples. The DNA sequence is given as TGTGCCAGCCTCTACCTCATTCGCGGCAGCGCCTACGAGCAGTACGTC. Translated, it reads CASLYLIRGSAYEQYV.